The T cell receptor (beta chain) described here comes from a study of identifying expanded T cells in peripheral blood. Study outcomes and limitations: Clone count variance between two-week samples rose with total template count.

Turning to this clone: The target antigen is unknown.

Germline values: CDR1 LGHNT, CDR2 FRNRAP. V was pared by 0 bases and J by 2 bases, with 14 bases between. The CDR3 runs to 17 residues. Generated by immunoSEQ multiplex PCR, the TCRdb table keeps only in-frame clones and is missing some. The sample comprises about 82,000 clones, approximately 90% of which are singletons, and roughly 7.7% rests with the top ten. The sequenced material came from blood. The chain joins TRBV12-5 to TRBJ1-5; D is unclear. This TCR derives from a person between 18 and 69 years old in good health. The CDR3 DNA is TGTGCTAGTGGTTTGGTAGATTTTATGAGTGGCAATCAGCCCCAGCATTTT. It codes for CASGLVDFMSGNQPQHF.